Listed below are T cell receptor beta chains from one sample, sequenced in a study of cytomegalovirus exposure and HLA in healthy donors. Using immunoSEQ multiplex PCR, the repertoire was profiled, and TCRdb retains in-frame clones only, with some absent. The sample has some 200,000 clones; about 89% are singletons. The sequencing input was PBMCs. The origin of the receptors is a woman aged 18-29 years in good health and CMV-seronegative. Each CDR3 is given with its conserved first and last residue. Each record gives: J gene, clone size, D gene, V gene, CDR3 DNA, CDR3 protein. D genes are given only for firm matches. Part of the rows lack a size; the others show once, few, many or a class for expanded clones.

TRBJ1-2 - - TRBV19 TGTGCCAGTAGGGGGACAATGGCGGAACAGGAGCCAACCATAAGCTACACCTTC CASRGTMAEQEPTISYTF
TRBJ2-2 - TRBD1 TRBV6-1 TGTGCCAGCAGTGCCGACAGGGCTTCGAACACCGGGGAGCTGTTTTTT CASSADRASNTGELFF
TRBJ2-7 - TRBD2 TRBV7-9 TGTGCCAGCAGCCCCAGGACTAGCGGGAGGGCCCAGTACGAGCAGTACTTC CASSPRTSGRAQYEQYF
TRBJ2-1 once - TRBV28 TGTGCCAGCAGTCCCCCCCGGTCTAGTATAGGCAATGAGCAGTTCTTC CASSPPRSSIGNEQFF
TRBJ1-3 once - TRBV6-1 TGTGCCAGCACTTCAGGTCGTCTTGGAAACACCATATATTTT CASTSGRLGNTIYF
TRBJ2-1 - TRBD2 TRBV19 TGTGCCAGTAGTTTGGAAGCGGGAGGCGTCTACAATGAGCAGTTCTTC CASSLEAGGVYNEQFF
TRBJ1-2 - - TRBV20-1 TGCAGTGCTAGAGGACAGGTTGGCTACACCTTC CSARGQVGYTF
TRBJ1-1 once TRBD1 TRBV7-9 TGTGCCAGCAGCCCGCCGGGACAGGGATACACTGAAGCTTTCTTT CASSPPGQGYTEAFF
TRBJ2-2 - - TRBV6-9 TGTGCCAGCAGTTATTCAGGTCAGGAGGTTGAGACCGGGGAGCTGTTTTTT CASSYSGQEVETGELFF
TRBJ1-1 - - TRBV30 TGTGCCTGGAGTGTAAGGTTAGGGGCCGTCCGGCCTGAAGCTTTCTTT CAWSVRLGAVRPEAFF
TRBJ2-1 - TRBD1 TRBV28 TGTGCCACGAGGGGGCCTTTAAATGAGCAGTTCTTC CATRGPLNEQFF
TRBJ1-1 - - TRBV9 TGTGCCAGCAGCCGGGGTCGGGTCACTGAAGCTTTCTTT CASSRGRVTEAFF
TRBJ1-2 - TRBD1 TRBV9 TGTGCCAGCAGCGTAGACCGGACAGGGGGCTATGGCTACACCTTC CASSVDRTGGYGYTF
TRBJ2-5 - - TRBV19 TGTGCCAGTAGCAAAACCGGGAGGGGGCGCGGAGAGACCCAGTACTTC CASSKTGRGRGETQYF
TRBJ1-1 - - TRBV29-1 TGCAGCGTTGAAGATCGCCCGCGGAGGGGCACTGAAGCTTTCTTT CSVEDRPRRGTEAFF
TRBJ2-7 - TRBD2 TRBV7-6 TGTGCCAGCAGCTTAACATCAACTAGCGGGAGTCGGGGCGAGCAGTACTTC CASSLTSTSGSRGEQYF
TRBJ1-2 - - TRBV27 TGTGCCAGCAGTTCCGGCGGATACTATGGCTACACCTTC CASSSGGYYGYTF
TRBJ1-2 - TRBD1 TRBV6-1 TGTGCCAGCAGTGCGGGACAGGGAGGCTATGGCTACACCTTC CASSAGQGGYGYTF
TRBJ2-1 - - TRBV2 TGTGCCAGCCGTTTATTAGCTAGATTTCGCGATGAGCAGTTCTTC CASRLLARFRDEQFF
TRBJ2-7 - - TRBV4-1 TGCGCCAGCAGCCAAGATGGGGGCCCGTACGAGCAGTACTTC CASSQDGGPYEQYF